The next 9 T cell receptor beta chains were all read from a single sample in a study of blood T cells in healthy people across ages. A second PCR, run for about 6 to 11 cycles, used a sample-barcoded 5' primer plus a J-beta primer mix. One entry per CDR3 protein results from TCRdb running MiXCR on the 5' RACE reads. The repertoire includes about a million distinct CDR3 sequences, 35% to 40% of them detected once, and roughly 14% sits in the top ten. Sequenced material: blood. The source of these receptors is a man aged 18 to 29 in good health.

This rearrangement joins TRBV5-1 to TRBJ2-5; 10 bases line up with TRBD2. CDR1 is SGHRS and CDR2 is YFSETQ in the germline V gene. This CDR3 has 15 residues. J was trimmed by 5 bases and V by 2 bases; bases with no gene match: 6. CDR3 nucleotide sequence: TGCGCCAGCAGCTTTTCCAGCGGGAGGGAGGAGACCCAGTACTTC. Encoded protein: CASSFSSGREETQYF.

The CDR3 is CSARDLGVPNQPQHF. CDR3 bases: TGCAGTGCTAGAGATTTAGGGGTTCCCAATCAGCCCCAGCATTTT. The chain joins TRBV20-1 to TRBJ1-5, with a tentative D call TRBD1 (5 bases). Deletions cut 0 bases from V and 3 bases from J, with 12 bases between. Germline CDR1 reads DFQATT; CDR2 reads SNEGSKA (reference sequence). This CDR3 has 15 residues.

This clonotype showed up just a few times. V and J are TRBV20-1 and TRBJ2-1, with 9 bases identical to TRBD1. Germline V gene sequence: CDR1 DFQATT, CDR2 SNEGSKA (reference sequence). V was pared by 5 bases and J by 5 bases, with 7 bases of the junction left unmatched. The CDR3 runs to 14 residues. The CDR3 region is CSASGQGGNNEQFF. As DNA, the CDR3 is TGCAGTGCTTCGGGACAGGGTGGGAACAATGAGCAGTTCTTC.

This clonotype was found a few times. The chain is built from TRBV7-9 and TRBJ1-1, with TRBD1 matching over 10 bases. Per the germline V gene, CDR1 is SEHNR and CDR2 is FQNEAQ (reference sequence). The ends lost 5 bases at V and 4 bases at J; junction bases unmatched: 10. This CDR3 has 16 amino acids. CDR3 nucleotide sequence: TGTGCCAGCAGCACCACGGGACAGGGGATATTCACTGAAGCTTTCTTT. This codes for CASSTTGQGIFTEAFF.

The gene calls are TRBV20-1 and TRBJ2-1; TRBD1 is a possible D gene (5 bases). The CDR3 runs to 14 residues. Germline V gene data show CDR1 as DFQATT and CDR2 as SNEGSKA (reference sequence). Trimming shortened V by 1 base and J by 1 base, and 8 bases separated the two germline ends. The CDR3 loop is CSARVRGSYNEQFF. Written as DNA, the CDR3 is TGCAGTGCTAGAGTTAGGGGTTCCTACAATGAGCAGTTCTTC.

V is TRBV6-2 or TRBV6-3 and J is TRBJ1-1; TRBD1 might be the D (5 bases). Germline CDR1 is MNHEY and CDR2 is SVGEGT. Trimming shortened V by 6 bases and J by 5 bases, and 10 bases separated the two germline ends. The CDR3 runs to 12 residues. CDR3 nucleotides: TGTGCCAGCAGCGGGGGGGTGACTGAAGCTTTCTTT. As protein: CASSGGVTEAFF.

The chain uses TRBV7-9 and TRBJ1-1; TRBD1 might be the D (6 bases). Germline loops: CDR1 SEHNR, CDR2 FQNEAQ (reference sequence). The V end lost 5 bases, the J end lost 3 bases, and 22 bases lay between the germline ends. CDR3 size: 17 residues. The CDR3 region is CASSPREGVSTDTEAFF. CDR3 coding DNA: TGTGCCAGCAGCCCCCGAGAGGGGGTTAGTACGGACACTGAAGCTTTCTTT.

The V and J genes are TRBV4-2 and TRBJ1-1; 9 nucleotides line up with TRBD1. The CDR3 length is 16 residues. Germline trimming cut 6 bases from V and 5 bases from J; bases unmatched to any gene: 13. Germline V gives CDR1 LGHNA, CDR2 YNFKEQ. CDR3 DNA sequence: TGTGCCAGCAGTCCGGACAGGGGAAGAGAAGGGACTGAAGCTTTCTTT. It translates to CASSPDRGREGTEAFF.

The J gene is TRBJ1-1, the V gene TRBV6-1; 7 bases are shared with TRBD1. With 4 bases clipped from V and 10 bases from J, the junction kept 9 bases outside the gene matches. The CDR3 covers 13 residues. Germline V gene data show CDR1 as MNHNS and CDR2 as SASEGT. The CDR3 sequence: CASSVNRGLVAFF. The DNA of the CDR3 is TGTGCCAGCAGTGTAAACAGGGGATTGGTAGCTTTCTTT.